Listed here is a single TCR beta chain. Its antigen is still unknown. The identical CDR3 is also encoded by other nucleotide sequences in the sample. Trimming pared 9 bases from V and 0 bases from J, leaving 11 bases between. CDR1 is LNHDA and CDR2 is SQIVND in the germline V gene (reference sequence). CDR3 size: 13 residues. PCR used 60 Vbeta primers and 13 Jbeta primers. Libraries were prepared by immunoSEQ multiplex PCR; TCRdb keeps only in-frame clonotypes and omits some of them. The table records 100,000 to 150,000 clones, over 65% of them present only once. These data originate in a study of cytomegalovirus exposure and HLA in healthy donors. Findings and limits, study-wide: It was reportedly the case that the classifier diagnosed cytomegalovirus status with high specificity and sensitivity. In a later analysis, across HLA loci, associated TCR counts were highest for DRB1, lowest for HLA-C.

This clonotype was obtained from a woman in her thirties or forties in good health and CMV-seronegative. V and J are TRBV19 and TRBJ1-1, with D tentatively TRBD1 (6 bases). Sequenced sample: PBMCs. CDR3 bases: TGTGCCAGCGAAACAGGGATGAACACTGAAGCTTTCTTT. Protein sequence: CASETGMNTEAFF.